Below, 20 T cell receptor beta chains from the same sample are listed, as sequenced in a study of T cell responses to AZD1222 COVID-19 vaccine (dated by TCRdb to about 2021). The library was built by means of the immunoSEQ multiplex PCR assay. In TCRdb, the immuneACCESS table is reduced to in-frame sequences with V and J assigned. These tables do not hold every clone; where another copy was compared, an unresolved V gene accounts for under half, and the others remain unexplained. The table for this sample lists 120,000 or so clones; roughly 90% of them were counted only once. The biggest ten clones account for approximately 7.9% of the sample. The time point label for this specimen denotes: about 28 days (+/-7) after the second vaccine dose. The source was peripheral blood, collected 28 days after the second AZD1222 dose. The receptors stem from an adult who received the AZD1222 COVID-19 vaccine.

This rearrangement joins TRBV7-8 to TRBJ1-1, with D unclear. Per germline, CDR1 SGHVS and CDR2 FQNEAQ. This CDR3 comprises 20 residues. Trimming removed 2 bases at V and 5 bases at J, with 30 bases between. Here the CDR3 DNA reads TGTGCCAGCAGCTTACTACTCCCCCCCTGGGATATCGTGGAGAGGACTGAAGCTTTCTTT. As protein: CASSLLLPPWDIVERTEAFF.

This chain connects TRBV2 to TRBJ2-4; 7 nucleotides agree with TRBD2. V lost 6 bases and J lost 3; bases outside the gene matches: 5. The V gene's germline CDR1 is SNHLY and CDR2 FYNNEI. The CDR3 covers 14 residues. CDR3 nucleotide sequence: TGTGCCAGCAGAAGCGGGATCGACAAAAACATTCAGTACTTC. This encodes CASRSGIDKNIQYF. The complete variable domain, with remaining parts taken from reference TRBV2 and TRBJ2-4, reads EPEVTQTPSHQVTQMGQEVILRCVPISNHLYFYWYRQILGQKVEFLVSFYNNEISEKSEIFDDQFSVERPDGSNFTLKIRSTKLEDSAMYFCASRSGIDKNIQYFGAGTRLSVL.

This sequence joins TRBV5-1 and TRBJ1-6, with 11 bases aligning to TRBD1. The CDR3 runs 14 residues. Trimming removed 3 bases from V and 9 bases from J; junction bases left unmatched: 2. The V gene's germline CDR1 is SGHRS and CDR2 YFSETQ. Here the CDR3 DNA reads TGCGCCAGCAGCTCCGGGACAGGGGGTTCACCCCTCCACTTT. Translating gives CASSSGTGGSPLHF.

The J gene is TRBJ2-1, the V gene TRBV7-8; no clear D. CDR3 length equals 16 residues. Germline V gives CDR1 SGHVS, CDR2 FQNEAQ. V was shortened by 4 bases and J by 6 bases, with 19 bases between the two germline ends. The CDR3 DNA reads as TGTGCCAGCAGCTCGCGACGATTTTCCCCCCCCAATGAGCAGTTCTTC. Translating gives CASSSRRFSPPNEQFF.

CDR3: CASSSAIEAFF. In nucleotides, the CDR3 is TGTGCCAGCAGTTCGGCTATCGAAGCTTTCTTT. This chain connects TRBV12-3 or TRBV12-4 to TRBJ1-1; no reliable D call. CDR3 size: 11 residues. V lost 4 bases, J lost 8 bases, and 8 bases lay in between.

The chain recombines TRBV7-9 with TRBJ2-5; TRBD2 aligns across 7 bases. V lost 1 base to trimming and J lost 7 bases; unmatched junction nucleotides: 9. The CDR3 spans 15 residues. Germline V gene lookup returns CDR1 SEHNR and CDR2 FQNEAQ (reference sequence). This chain's CDR3 is CASSLEIGGSRTQYF. CDR3 in DNA: TGTGCCAGCAGCTTAGAAATTGGCGGGAGTCGGACCCAGTACTTC.

The V call is TRBV6-1, the J call TRBJ1-5, with 8 bases lining up with TRBD1. V shed 4 bases, J shed 6 bases, and the junction held 17 bases outside the gene matches. CDR1 and CDR2 from the germline V gene are MNHNS and SASEGT. CDR3 size: 18 residues. DNA of the CDR3: TGTGCCAGCAGTGTACGGGAAGACGACAGGGGTTGGGGTCAGCCCCAGCATTTT. It is translated as CASSVREDDRGWGQPQHF.

This chain connects TRBV19 to TRBJ2-3, with TRBD2 identical over 8 bases. J gave up 2 bases and V 6 bases, and 4 bases lay outside the gene matches. There are 14 residues in the CDR3. Germline V gene lookup returns CDR1 LNHDA and CDR2 SQIVND (reference sequence). The CDR3: CASRRGENTDTQYF. Here the CDR3 DNA reads TGTGCCAGTAGGCGGGGGGAGAACACAGATACGCAGTATTTT.

The chain has TRBV27 and TRBJ2-1, with 13 nucleotides matching TRBD2. The CDR3 is 18 residues long. V gave up 2 bases and J gave up 7 bases; unmatched junction bases: 11. Germline assignment: CDR1 MNHEY and CDR2 SMNVEV (reference sequence). The CDR3 spells CASSLRVLLAGGKNEQFF. CDR3 bases: TGTGCCAGCAGTTTAAGGGTTTTACTAGCGGGGGGGAAGAATGAGCAGTTCTTC.

The J gene is TRBJ2-2, the V gene TRBV12-3 or TRBV12-4; D gene unclear. Trimming stripped 3 bases from V and 14 bases from J, with 16 bases between. The CDR3 is 13 residues long. The CDR3 reads CASSFSGGFYLFF. CDR3 DNA: TGTGCCAGCAGTTTTTCGGGCGGCTTCTATCTGTTTTTT.

The rearrangement joins TRBV27 to TRBJ1-6; D call uncertain. Germline-derived CDR1 and CDR2 are MNHEY and SMNVEV (reference sequence). The CDR3 totals 15 residues. Trimming stripped 4 bases from V and 4 bases from J, with 11 bases between. The CDR3 protein is CASSWRAIYNSPLHF. DNA of the CDR3: TGTGCCAGCAGTTGGAGGGCAATATATAATTCACCCCTCCACTTT.

The rearrangement links TRBV5-1 to TRBJ2-5, with D perhaps TRBD2 (6 bases). Per germline, CDR1 SGHRS and CDR2 YFSETQ. The V and J ends lost 7 bases and 7 bases respectively, with 20 bases between them. There are 14 residues in the CDR3. The DNA for the CDR3 is TGCGCCAGCGCTTCCGGGACTCCCCCAGGGACCCAGTACTTC. It codes for CASASGTPPGTQYF.

The genes are TRBV10-3 and TRBJ1-4; D is unclear. Germline V CDR1 and CDR2: ENHRY, SYGVKD. V lost 2 bases and J lost 15, with 13 bases in between. The CDR3 loop spans 12 amino acids. For the CDR3, the DNA is TGTGCCATCAGTGAGGATGGGTCTCTCGTGTTTTTT. It specifies CAISEDGSLVFF.

DNA for the CDR3: TGTGCCAGCAGCCAACGGGACATTAATGAAAAACTGTTTTTT. Amino acids: CASSQRDINEKLFF. The gene calls are TRBV28 and TRBJ1-4; D possibly corresponds to TRBD1 (6 bases). Germline V gene data show CDR1 as MDHEN and CDR2 as SYDVKM. The CDR3 has 14 amino acids. Trimming left V 6 bases short and J 4 bases short, with 12 bases between. Full variable domain (rest looked up from reference TRBV28 and TRBJ1-4): DVKVTQSSRYLVKRTGEKVFLECVQDMDHENMFWYRQDPGLGLRLIYFSYDVKMKEKGDIPEGYSVSREKKERFSLILESASTNQTSMYLCASSQRDINEKLFFGSGTQLSVL.

This clone has only one observation. The chain employs TRBV15 and TRBJ2-7; 7 nucleotides line up with TRBD1. Looked up from germline, CDR1 is LNHNV and CDR2 is YYDKDF (reference sequence). The V gene end was trimmed by 0 bases and the J gene end by 4 bases; junction bases not matched to a gene: 6. CDR3 size: 15 residues. The CDR3 DNA reads as TGTGCCACCAGCAGAGAATACCGGGACAGATACGAGCAGTACTTC. Protein sequence: CATSREYRDRYEQYF.

The J gene is TRBJ1-5, the V gene TRBV15, with D possibly TRBD1 on 5 matching bases. CDR3 length: 18 amino acids. V was shortened by 8 bases and J by 0 bases, with 23 bases between the two germline ends. Germline values: CDR1 LNHNV, CDR2 YYDKDF (reference sequence). CDR3 nucleotide sequence: TGTGCCACCGCACCGCGGGGACGGACGGGTTTTAGCAATCAGCCCCAGCATTTT. Translated: CATAPRGRTGFSNQPQHF.

The V gene is TRBV7-2, the J gene TRBJ2-7; 8 bases align to TRBD1. The germline V gene has CDR1 SGHTA and CDR2 FQGNSA. V trimming: 5 bases; J trimming: 2 bases; junction bases outside the gene matches: 8. The CDR3 runs to 15 residues. The chain's CDR3 is CASSPDRGFTYEQYF. The CDR3 nucleotides are TGTGCCAGCAGCCCCGACAGGGGCTTTACCTACGAGCAGTACTTC.

The chain has TRBV13 and TRBJ1-1, with TRBD1 matching 8 bases. This CDR3 is built from 15 residues. V shed 5 bases and J 3 bases; nucleotides not matched to a gene: 8. Germline CDR1 PRHDT, CDR2 FYEKMQ (reference sequence). CDR3 bases: TGTGCCAGCAGCCGCCCGACAGGGGAGGACACTGAAGCTTTCTTT. Protein: CASSRPTGEDTEAFF.

V gene TRBV4-2 combines with J gene TRBJ1-5; 8 bases match TRBD1. V trimming: 2 bases; J trimming: 3 bases; junction bases outside the gene matches: 3. In germline, CDR1 is LGHNA, CDR2 YNFKEQ. This CDR3 contains 15 residues. In nucleotides, the CDR3 is TGTGCCAGCAGCCAATACAGGGGGTTCAATCAGCCCCAGCATTTT. Translating gives CASSQYRGFNQPQHF.

The genes are TRBV7-9 and TRBJ1-2; D is ambiguous. The CDR3 has 15 residues. In germline, CDR1 is SEHNR, CDR2 FQNEAQ (reference sequence). Trimming left V 5 bases short and J 3 bases short, with 16 bases between. The CDR3 DNA reads TGTGCCAGCAGCCCGGGCACGGACGGGTACTATGGCTACACCTTC. This translates into CASSPGTDGYYGYTF.